The T cell receptor beta chain under discussion was sequenced for a study of molecular identifiers for immune sequencing clone quantification. The overall study: Naive CD8 RNA (about 19,000 or 110,000 cells) was divided into five aliquots, with four sequenced.

TCRdb reanalysed the PCR reads using MiXCR and keeps one entry per CDR3 protein. Of under 800,000 distinct CDR3 sequences listed, about 25% are singletons. CDR3 length: 13 residues. Germline V CDR1 and CDR2: WSHSY, SAAADI. V lost 4 bases and J lost 2, with 8 bases in between. This clonotype was found a few times. This chain links TRBV10-2 with TRBJ1-1; tentative D call: TRBD1 (6 bases). The sample was naive CD8+ T cells from blood, with Jurkat cell RNA spiked in. Indicated subset: FACS-sorted CD8+CD4-CCR7+CD45RA+ naive T cells. This receptor was identified in a human donor in good health. Some libraries in this study had Jurkat cell RNA spiked in. The CDR3 DNA reads TGCGCCAGCAGTGGCAGGGGAAACACTGAAGCTTTCTTT. As protein: CASSGRGNTEAFF.